This T cell receptor (beta chain) was recorded in a study of blood T cell repertoires in COVID-19. This CDR3 is 16 amino acids long. CDR1 MNHEY and CDR2 SVGAGI come from the germline V gene. Trimming stripped 0 bases from V and 4 bases from J, with 10 bases between. Libraries were prepared by immunoSEQ multiplex PCR; TCRdb keeps only in-frame clonotypes and omits some of them. This sample carries a few hundred thousand clones, roughly 90% of them seen once, and the ten largest clones take roughly 1.2%. The chain links TRBV6-5 to TRBJ2-6; possible D gene TRBD1, 6 bases. This clonotype originated in a man aged 40-49 years with acute or convalescent COVID-19. Material: peripheral blood. The CDR3 is CASSYSGTRGANVLTF. Written as DNA, the CDR3 is TGTGCCAGCAGTTACTCGGGGACACGCGGGGCCAACGTCCTGACTTTC.